The 14 T cell receptor beta chains below come from one sample, sequenced in a study of T cells in Graves' hyperthyroidism and ophthalmopathy. Researchers amplified the TCR beta CDR3 regions from RNA transcripts. Researchers ran a first-round RT-PCR on the TCR CDR3 using the HTBI primer set. TCRdb re-analysed the multiplex PCR reads in MiXCR, keeping a single row per CDR3 protein. The sample holds under 400,000 distinct CDR3 sequences, around 23% seen once. Sequencing was done on a sample of blood. The receptor set was obtained from a woman between 50 and 59 years old with Graves' hyperthyroidism.

The count of this clonotype is one. The rearrangement uses TRBV11-1 and TRBJ2-2; D is unresolved. Germline V CDR1 and CDR2: SGHAT, FQDESV (reference sequence). This CDR3 has 13 residues. V lost 1 base and J lost 6, with 6 bases in between. The DNA of the CDR3 is TGTGCCAGCAGCTTAGAGGCGCCCGGGGAGCTGTTTTTT. Protein product: CASSLEAPGELFF. The whole variable domain, filled in from reference TRBV11-1 and TRBJ2-2, reads EAEVAQSPRYKITEKSQAVAFWCDPISGHATLYWYRQILGQGPELLVQFQDESVVDDSQLPKDRFSAERLKGVDSTLKIQPAELGDSAMYLCASSLEAPGELFFGEGSRLTVL.

The sample holds one count of this clonotype. A read error is possible here, since a much larger clone lies one base away. V gene TRBV28 combines with J gene TRBJ1-2; D is uncertain. The CDR3 has 13 residues. From germline, CDR1 is MDHEN and CDR2 SYDVKM. This CDR3 reads CANSYDQSYGYTF. Here the CDR3 DNA reads TGTGCCAACAGTTATGACCAGAGCTATGGCTACACCTTC.

This clonotype was counted at least ten times. The genes are TRBV12-3 or TRBV12-4 and TRBJ2-3; 8 bases are shared with TRBD2. There are 15 residues in the CDR3. The V segment lost 6 bases and the J segment 3 bases; nucleotides outside the gene matches: 8. The CDR3 region has the DNA TGTGCCAGCAGCCGACTAGCGCTGGGGACAGATACGCAGTATTTT. It translates to CASSRLALGTDTQYF.

The CDR3 loop is CASSLVQTSTDTQYF. CDR3 DNA: TGTGCCAGCAGCTTGGTTCAAACTAGCACAGATACGCAGTATTTT. V is TRBV5-5 and J is TRBJ2-3, with D unclear. The CDR3 extends over 15 amino acids. Trimming stripped 0 bases from V and 0 bases from J, with 8 bases between. CDR1 is SGHKS and CDR2 is YYEKEE in the germline V gene (reference sequence).

There are many counts of this clonotype. V is TRBV5-1 and J is TRBJ2-7; TRBD2 matches 8 bases. V lost 7 bases to trimming and J lost 6 bases; unmatched junction nucleotides: 12. Looked up from germline, CDR1 is SGHRS and CDR2 is YFSETQ. This CDR3 spans 14 amino acids. CDR3 in DNA: TGCGCCAGCGCGAGGAATAGCGGGACCGGCGAGCAGTACTTC. Translated, it gives CASARNSGTGEQYF.

This clonotype was found many times. CDR3 sequence: CASSPRTDNEKLFF. Here the CDR3 DNA reads TGTGCCAGCTCTCCAAGGACAGATAATGAAAAACTGTTTTTT. V gene TRBV18 combines with J gene TRBJ1-4, with D possibly being TRBD1 (6 bases). Per germline, CDR1 KGHSH and CDR2 LQKENI. This CDR3 contains 14 residues. V was shortened by 6 bases and J by 4 bases, with 12 bases between the two germline ends.

The chain uses TRBV9 and TRBJ1-1; possible D gene TRBD1, 5 bases. Germline values: CDR1 SGDLS, CDR2 YYNGEE. V lost 3 bases and J 0 bases, leaving 12 bases between the germline ends. The CDR3 sequence is 15 residues long. For the CDR3, the DNA is TGTGCCAGCAGCGGATTGACAGATTTGAACACTGAAGCTTTCTTT. It codes for CASSGLTDLNTEAFF.

The chain uses TRBV11-2 and TRBJ2-1; 7 bases align to TRBD2. V lost 0 bases and J lost 6; bases outside the gene matches: 5. Germline V gene data show CDR1 as SGHAT and CDR2 as FQNNGV. The length of the CDR3 is 15 residues. In nucleotides, the CDR3 is TGTGCCAGCAGCTTAGAGCTAGCGGACCTCAATGAGCAGTTCTTC. Translation: CASSLELADLNEQFF.

The CDR3 sequence: CASSLRGPGGLTYEQYF. In DNA form, the CDR3 reads TGTGCCAGCAGCTTACGGGGCCCTGGTGGGTTAACCTACGAGCAGTACTTC. The J gene is TRBJ2-7, the V gene TRBV7-9; perhaps D is TRBD1 or TRBD2 (5 bases each). The germline V gene encodes CDR1 SEHNR and CDR2 FQNEAQ (reference sequence). CDR3 length: 17 residues. Trimming took off 2 bases at V and 2 bases at J, with 19 bases between the two ends. Variable domain in full (rest from reference TRBV7-9 and TRBJ2-7): DTGVSQNPRHKITKRGQNVTFRCDPISEHNRLYWYRQTLGQGPEFLTYFQNEAQLEKSRLLSDRFSAERPKGSFSTLEIQRTEQGDSAMYLCASSLRGPGGLTYEQYFGPGTRLTVT.

V usage is TRBV29-1 and J usage is TRBJ2-1; 7 bases match TRBD1. Germline CDR1 reads SQVTM; CDR2 reads ANQGSEA. The CDR3 is made up of 17 amino acids. V trimming: 5 bases; J trimming: 4 bases; junction bases outside the gene matches: 17. The CDR3 region is CSVPPSLDRYPYNEQFF. CDR3 DNA: TGCAGCGTTCCTCCTTCATTGGACAGGTATCCGTACAATGAGCAGTTCTTC.

This chain joins TRBV6-5 and TRBJ2-7, with a tentative D call TRBD1 (6 bases). Germline V CDR1 and CDR2: MNHEY, SVGAGI. With 6 bases removed from V and 3 bases from J, the gap between germline ends came to 21 bases. This CDR3 has 16 residues. The DNA of the CDR3 is TGTGCCAGCAGCTTATCCGGGACACAGGTCCACTACGAGCAGTACTTC. Translated, it gives CASSLSGTQVHYEQYF.

This clonotype was counted many times. The chain employs TRBV7-8 and TRBJ2-7; D ambiguous. The germline CDR1 and CDR2 sequences are SGHVS and FQNEAQ. CDR3 length equals 12 residues. V lost 2 bases and J lost 0, with 2 bases in between. CDR3 nucleotides: TGTGCCAGCAGCTTAATCTCCTACGAGCAGTACTTC. Its protein is CASSLISYEQYF.

In nucleotides, the CDR3 is TGTGCCAATAGCCGGGACAGGATTAGCAATCAGCCCCAGCATTTT. It translates to CANSRDRISNQPQHF. The J gene is TRBJ1-5, the V gene TRBV19; 8 nucleotides match TRBD1. Germline V CDR1 and CDR2: LNHDA, SQIVND (reference sequence). J lost 0 bases, V lost 10 bases, and 8 bases had no gene match. This CDR3 contains 15 residues.

This sequence joins TRBV9 and TRBJ1-2, with a tentative D call TRBD1 (5 bases). The germline V gene encodes CDR1 SGDLS and CDR2 YYNGEE. The CDR3 loop spans 13 amino acids. Trimming stripped 2 bases from V and 4 bases from J, with 9 bases between. CDR3 protein: CASSVSGVYGYTF. DNA for the CDR3: TGTGCCAGCAGCGTTTCGGGGGTCTATGGCTACACCTTC.